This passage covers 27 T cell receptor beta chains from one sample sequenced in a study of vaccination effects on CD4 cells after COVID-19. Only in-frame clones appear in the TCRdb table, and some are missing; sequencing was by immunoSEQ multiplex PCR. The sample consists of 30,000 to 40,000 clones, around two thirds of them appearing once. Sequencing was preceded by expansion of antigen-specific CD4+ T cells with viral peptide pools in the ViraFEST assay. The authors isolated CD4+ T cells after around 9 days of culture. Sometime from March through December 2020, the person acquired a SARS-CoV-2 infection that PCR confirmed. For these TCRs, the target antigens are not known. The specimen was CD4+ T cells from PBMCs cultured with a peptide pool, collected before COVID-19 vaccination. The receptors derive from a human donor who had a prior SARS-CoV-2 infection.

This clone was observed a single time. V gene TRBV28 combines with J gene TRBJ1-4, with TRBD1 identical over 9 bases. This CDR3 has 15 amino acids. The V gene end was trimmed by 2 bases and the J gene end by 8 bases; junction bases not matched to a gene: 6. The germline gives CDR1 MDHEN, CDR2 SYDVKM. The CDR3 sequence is CASSLPGTGYEKLFF. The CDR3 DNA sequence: TGTGCCAGCAGTTTACCCGGGACAGGGTACGAAAAACTGTTTTTT.

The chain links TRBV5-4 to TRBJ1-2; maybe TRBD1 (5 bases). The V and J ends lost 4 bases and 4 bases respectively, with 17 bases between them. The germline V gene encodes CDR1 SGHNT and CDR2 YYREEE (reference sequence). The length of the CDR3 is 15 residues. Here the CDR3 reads CASSPPGGLVYGYTF. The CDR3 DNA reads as TGTGCCAGCAGCCCACCCGGGGGGTTGGTCTATGGCTACACCTTC.

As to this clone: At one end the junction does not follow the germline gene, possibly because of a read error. The CDR3 reads CASSPGTSGTYNEQFF. The CDR3 nucleotides read TGTGCTAGCAGCCCCGGGACTAGCGGGACTTATAATGAGCAGTTCTTC. J is TRBJ2-1 and V is TRBV7-7; 13 positions agree with TRBD2. Germline loops: CDR1 SSHAT, CDR2 FNYEAQ (reference sequence). The length of the CDR3 is 16 residues. Using reference TRBV7-7 and TRBJ2-1 for the parts outside the CDR3, the full variable domain is GAGVSQSPRYKVTKRGQDVTLRCDPISSHATLYWYQQALGQGPEFLTYFNYEAQPDKSGLPSDRFSAERPEGSISTLTIQRTEQRDSAMYRCASSPGTSGTYNEQFFGPGTRLTVL.

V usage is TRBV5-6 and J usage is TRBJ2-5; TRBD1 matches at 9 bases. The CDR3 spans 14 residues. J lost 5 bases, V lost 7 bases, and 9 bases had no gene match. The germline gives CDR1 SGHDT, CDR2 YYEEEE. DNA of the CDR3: TGTGCCAGCTCACTTACAGGGGGCGGGGAGACCCAGTACTTC. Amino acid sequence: CASSLTGGGETQYF.

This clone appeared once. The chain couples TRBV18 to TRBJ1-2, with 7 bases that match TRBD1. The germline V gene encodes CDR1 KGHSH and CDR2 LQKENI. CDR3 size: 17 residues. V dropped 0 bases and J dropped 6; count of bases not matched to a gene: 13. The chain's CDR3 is CASSPPNKRQGGNGYTF. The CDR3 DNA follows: TGTGCCAGCTCACCACCAAATAAAAGACAGGGAGGGAATGGCTACACCTTC.

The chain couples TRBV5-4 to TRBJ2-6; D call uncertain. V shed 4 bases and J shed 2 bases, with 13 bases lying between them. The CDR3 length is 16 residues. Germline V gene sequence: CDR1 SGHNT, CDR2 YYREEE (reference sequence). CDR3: CASSPEFFPGANVLTF. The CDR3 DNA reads TGTGCCAGCAGCCCGGAGTTTTTCCCTGGGGCCAACGTCCTGACTTTC.

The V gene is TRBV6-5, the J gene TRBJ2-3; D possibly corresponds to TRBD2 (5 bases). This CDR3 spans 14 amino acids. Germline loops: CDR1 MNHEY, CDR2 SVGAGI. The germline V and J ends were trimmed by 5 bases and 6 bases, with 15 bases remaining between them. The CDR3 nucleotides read TGTGCCAGCAGTCAACGGGTTCCGGGGGATACGCAGTATTTT. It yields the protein CASSQRVPGDTQYF.

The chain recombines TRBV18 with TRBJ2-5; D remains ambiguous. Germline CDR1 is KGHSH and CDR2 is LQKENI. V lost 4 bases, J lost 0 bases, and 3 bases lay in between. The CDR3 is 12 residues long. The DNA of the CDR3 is TGTGCCAGCTCACGATACCAAGAGACCCAGTACTTC. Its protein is CASSRYQETQYF. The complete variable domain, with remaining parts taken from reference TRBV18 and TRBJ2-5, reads NAGVMQNPRHLVRRRGQEARLRCSPMKGHSHVYWYRQLPEEGLKFMVYLQKENIIDESGMPKERFSAEFPKEGPSILRIQQVVRGDSAAYFCASSRYQETQYFGPGTRLLVL.

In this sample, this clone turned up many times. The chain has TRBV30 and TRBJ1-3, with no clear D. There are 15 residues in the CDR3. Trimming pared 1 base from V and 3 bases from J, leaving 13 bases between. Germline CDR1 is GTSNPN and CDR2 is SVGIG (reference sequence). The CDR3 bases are TGTGCCTGGAGTGACAAACAGTTTCTTGGAAACACCATATATTTT. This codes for CAWSDKQFLGNTIYF.

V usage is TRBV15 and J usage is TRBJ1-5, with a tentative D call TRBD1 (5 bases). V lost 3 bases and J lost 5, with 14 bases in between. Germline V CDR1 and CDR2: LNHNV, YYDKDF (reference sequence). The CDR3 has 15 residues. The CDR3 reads CATSRGDSLYQPQHF. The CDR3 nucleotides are TGTGCCACCAGCAGGGGAGACAGCCTTTATCAGCCCCAGCATTTT.

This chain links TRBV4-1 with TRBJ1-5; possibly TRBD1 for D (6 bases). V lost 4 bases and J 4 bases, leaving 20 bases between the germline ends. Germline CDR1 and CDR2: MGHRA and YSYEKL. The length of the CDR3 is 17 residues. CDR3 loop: CASSLRTGNLRNQPQHF. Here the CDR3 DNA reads TGCGCCAGCAGCCTGCGAACAGGGAACCTTAGGAATCAGCCCCAGCATTTT.

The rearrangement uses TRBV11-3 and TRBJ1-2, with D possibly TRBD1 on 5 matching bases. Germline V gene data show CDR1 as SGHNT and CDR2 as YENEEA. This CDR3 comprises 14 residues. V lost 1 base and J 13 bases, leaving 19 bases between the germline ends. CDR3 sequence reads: CASSLGSGSRGCTF. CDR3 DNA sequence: TGTGCCAGCAGCTTAGGCTCGGGGAGCCGGGGGTGCACCTTC. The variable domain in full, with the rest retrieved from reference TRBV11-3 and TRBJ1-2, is EAGVVQSPRYKIIEKKQPVAFWCNPISGHNTLYWYLQNLGQGPELLIRYENEEAVDDSQLPKDRFSAERLKGVDSTLKIQPAELGDSAVYLCASSLGSGSRGCTFGSGTRLTVV.

The CDR3 region has the DNA TGTGCCAGCAGAGGGGGCGGCCTCAGAGGCTACACCTTC. Amino acid sequence: CASRGGGLRGYTF. The rearrangement joins TRBV25-1 to TRBJ1-2; TRBD1 aligns across 7 bases. The CDR3 length is 13 residues. With 6 bases clipped from V and 8 bases from J, the junction kept 9 bases outside the gene matches. Looked up from germline, CDR1 is MGHDK and CDR2 is SYGVNS.

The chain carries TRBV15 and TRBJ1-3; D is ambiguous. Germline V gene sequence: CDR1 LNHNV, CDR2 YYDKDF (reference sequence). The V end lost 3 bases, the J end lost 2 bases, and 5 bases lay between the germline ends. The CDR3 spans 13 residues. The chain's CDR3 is CATSSYTGNTIYF. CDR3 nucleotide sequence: TGTGCCACCAGCAGCTACACTGGAAACACCATATATTTT.

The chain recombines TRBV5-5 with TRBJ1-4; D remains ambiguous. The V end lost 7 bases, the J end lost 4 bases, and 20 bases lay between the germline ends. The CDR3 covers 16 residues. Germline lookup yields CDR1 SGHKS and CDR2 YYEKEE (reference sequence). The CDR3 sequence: CASFETRLTSNEKLFF. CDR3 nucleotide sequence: TGTGCCAGCTTTGAGACGCGCTTAACTAGTAATGAAAAACTGTTTTTT.

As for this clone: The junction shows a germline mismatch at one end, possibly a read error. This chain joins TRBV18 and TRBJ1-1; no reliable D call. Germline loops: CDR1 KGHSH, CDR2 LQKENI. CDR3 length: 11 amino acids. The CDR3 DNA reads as TGTGCCAGTTCACCGGTCACTGAAGCTTTCTTT. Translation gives CASSPVTEAFF. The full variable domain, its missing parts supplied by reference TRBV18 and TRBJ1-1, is NAGVMQNPRHLVRRRGQEARLRCSPMKGHSHVYWYRQLPEEGLKFMVYLQKENIIDESGMPKERFSAEFPKEGPSILRIQQVVRGDSAAYFCASSPVTEAFFGQGTRLTVV.

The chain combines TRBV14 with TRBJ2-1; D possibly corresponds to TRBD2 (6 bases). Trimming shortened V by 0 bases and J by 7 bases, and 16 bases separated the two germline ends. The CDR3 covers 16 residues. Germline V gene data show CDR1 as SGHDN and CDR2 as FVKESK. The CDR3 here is CASSQDLLAVRNEQFF. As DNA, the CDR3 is TGTGCCAGCAGCCAAGATTTACTAGCTGTTAGGAATGAGCAGTTCTTC.

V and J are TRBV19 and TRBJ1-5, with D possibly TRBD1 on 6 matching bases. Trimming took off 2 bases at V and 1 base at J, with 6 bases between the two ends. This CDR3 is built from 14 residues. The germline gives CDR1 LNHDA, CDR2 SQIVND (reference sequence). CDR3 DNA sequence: TGTGCCAGTAGTATACAGGGGAGCAATCAGCCCCAGCATTTT. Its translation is CASSIQGSNQPQHF.

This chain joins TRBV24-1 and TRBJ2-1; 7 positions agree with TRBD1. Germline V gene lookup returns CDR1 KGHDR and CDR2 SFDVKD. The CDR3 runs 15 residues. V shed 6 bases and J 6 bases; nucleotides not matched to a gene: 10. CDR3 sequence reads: CATSSGQGVLNEQFF. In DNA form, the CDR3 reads TGTGCCACCAGTTCGGGGCAGGGGGTGCTCAATGAGCAGTTCTTC.

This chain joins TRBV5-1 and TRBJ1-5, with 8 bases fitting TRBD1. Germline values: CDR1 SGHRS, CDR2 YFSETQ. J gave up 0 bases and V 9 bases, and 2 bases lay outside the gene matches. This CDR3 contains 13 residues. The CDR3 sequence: CAIGQGSNQPQHF. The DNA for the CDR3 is TGCGCCATCGGACAGGGTAGCAATCAGCCCCAGCATTTT.

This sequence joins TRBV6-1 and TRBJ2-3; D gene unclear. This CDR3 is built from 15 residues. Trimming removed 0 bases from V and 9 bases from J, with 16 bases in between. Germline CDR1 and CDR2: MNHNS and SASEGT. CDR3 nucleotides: TGTGCCAGCAGTGAAGCCCCTCGCTTTCCGCCCACGCAGTATTTT. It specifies CASSEAPRFPPTQYF.

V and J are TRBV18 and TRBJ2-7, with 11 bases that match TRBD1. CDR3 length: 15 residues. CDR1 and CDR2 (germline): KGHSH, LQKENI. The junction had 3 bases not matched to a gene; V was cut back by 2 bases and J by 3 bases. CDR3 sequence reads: CASSPIGTGGYEQYF. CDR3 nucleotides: TGTGCCAGCTCACCAATCGGGACAGGGGGCTACGAGCAGTACTTC.

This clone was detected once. CDR3 protein: CASSSYRGQAYEQYF. The DNA of the CDR3 is TGTGCCAGCAGCTCCTACAGGGGACAGGCTTACGAGCAGTACTTC. The V and J genes are TRBV11-2 and TRBJ2-7; TRBD1 matches 8 bases. The CDR3 totals 15 residues. Trimming took 4 bases from V and 4 from J; bases not matched to a gene: 9. CDR1 is SGHAT, CDR2 FQNNGV, per germline.

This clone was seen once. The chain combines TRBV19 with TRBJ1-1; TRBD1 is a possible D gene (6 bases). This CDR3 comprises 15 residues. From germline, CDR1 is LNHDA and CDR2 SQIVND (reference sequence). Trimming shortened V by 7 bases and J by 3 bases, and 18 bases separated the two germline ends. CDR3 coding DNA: TGTGCCAGTACCGAAGACCGGGACAAACACACTGAAGCTTTCTTT. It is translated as CASTEDRDKHTEAFF.

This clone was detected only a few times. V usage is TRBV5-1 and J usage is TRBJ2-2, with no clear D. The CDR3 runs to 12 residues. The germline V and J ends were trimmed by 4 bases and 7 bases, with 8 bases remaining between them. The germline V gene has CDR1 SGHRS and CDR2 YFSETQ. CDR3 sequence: CASSQYGGELFF. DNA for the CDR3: TGCGCCAGCAGCCAATATGGCGGGGAGCTGTTTTTT.

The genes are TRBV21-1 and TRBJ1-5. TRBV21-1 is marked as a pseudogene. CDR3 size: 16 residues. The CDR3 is CASSTLRWDSNQPQHF. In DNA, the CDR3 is TGTGCCAGCAGCACCCTAAGGTGGGATAGCAATCAGCCCCAGCATTTT.

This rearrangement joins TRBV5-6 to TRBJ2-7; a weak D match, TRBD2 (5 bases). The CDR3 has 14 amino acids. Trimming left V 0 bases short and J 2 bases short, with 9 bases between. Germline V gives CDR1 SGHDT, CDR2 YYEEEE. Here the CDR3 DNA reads TGTGCCAGCAGCTTGGGCGGGTTACCCTACGAGCAGTACTTC. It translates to CASSLGGLPYEQYF. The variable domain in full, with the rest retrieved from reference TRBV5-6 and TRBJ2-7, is DAGVTQSPTHLIKTRGQQVTLRCSPKSGHDTVSWYQQALGQGPQFIFQYYEEEERQRGNFPDRFSGHQFPNYSSELNVNALLLGDSALYLCASSLGGLPYEQYFGPGTRLTVT.